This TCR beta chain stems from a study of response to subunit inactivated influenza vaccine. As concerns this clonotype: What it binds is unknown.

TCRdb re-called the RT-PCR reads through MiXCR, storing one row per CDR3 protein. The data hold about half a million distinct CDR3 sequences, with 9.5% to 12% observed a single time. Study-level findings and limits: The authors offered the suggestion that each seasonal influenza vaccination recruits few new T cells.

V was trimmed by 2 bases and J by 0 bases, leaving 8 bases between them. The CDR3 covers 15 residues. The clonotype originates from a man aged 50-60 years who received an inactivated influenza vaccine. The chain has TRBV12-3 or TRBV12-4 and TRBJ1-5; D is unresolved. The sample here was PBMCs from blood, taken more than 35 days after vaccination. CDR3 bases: TGTGCCAGCAGTTTATTAGACACTAGCAATCAGCCCCAGCATTTT. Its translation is CASSLLDTSNQPQHF.